The 21 T cell receptor beta chains below were found in one sample sequenced in a study of beta chain features in type 1 diabetes. Of the isolated RNA, all was reverse transcribed, and so the sequenced material was expressed TCRB transcripts. Profiling relied on immunoSEQ multiplex PCR, and the TCRdb table lists in-frame clones only, not all of them. The sample lists about 320,000 clones; 14% were seen once. The sequencing input was central memory CD4+ T cells from blood. These receptors were obtained from a man under 40 in good health.

This clone was found a few times. The chain employs TRBV27 and TRBJ1-1; TRBD1 might be the D (6 bases). This CDR3 comprises 13 residues. Germline assignment: CDR1 MNHEY and CDR2 SMNVEV (reference sequence). The ends were cut back, 3 bases at V and 8 bases at J, with 13 bases in the middle. CDR3 nucleotide sequence: TGTGCCAGCAGTTTTATGGGGGGCCAGGAAGCTTTCTTT. Amino acids: CASSFMGGQEAFF.

The CDR3 reads CASSLSGGGSTDTQYF. CDR3 DNA: TGTGCCAGCAGCTTGAGCGGTGGGGGTAGCACAGATACGCAGTATTTT. The rearrangement links TRBV5-6 to TRBJ2-3; D tentatively reads TRBD1 or TRBD2 (5 bases each). CDR3 length: 16 residues. Trimming removed 1 base from V and 0 bases from J, with 12 bases in between. Germline V gives CDR1 SGHDT, CDR2 YYEEEE.

This clone turned up a few times. CDR3 DNA sequence: TGTGCCAGCAGCTTAGTCAATGGGGGGCAACTGTTTTTT. It encodes CASSLVNGGQLFF. The chain couples TRBV11-3 to TRBJ1-4; maybe TRBD1 (6 bases). The germline V and J ends were trimmed by 1 base and 12 bases, with 12 bases remaining between them. Looked up from germline, CDR1 is SGHNT and CDR2 is YENEEA. The CDR3 sequence is 13 residues long.

Written as DNA, the CDR3 is TGCGCCAGCAGCCTCCTCTCGGGTAGCGGGGGGCACAGCTCCTACAATGAGCAGTTCTTC. Translation: CASSLLSGSGGHSSYNEQFF. The rearrangement uses TRBV4-1 and TRBJ2-1, with TRBD2 matching over 10 bases. Germline CDR1 and CDR2: MGHRA and YSYEKL. V dropped 4 bases and J dropped 0; count of bases not matched to a gene: 15. This CDR3 comprises 20 residues.

CDR3 protein: CASSSRQGGVADTQYF. CDR3 DNA: TGTGCCAGCAGTAGCAGACAGGGAGGGGTGGCAGATACGCAGTATTTT. The chain is built from TRBV9 and TRBJ2-3; D possibly matches TRBD1 or TRBD2 (7 bases each). With 5 bases removed from V and 4 bases from J, the gap between germline ends came to 20 bases. This CDR3 is built from 16 residues. The germline CDR1 and CDR2 sequences are SGDLS and YYNGEE.

A few counts support this clone. This chain connects TRBV29-1 to TRBJ2-3; possibly TRBD1 or TRBD2 for D (5 bases each). The CDR3 contains 14 residues. Per the germline V gene, CDR1 is SQVTM and CDR2 is ANQGSEA. Trimming pared 3 bases from V and 6 bases from J, leaving 16 bases between. The CDR3 DNA reads as TGCAGCGTTGATCTCGGCGGGTGGGGGGATACGCAGTATTTT. The encoded protein is CSVDLGGWGDTQYF.

The rearrangement links TRBV10-2 to TRBJ2-3; D call uncertain. This CDR3 has 11 residues. V was cut by 6 bases and J by 5 bases, with 6 bases left in between. The V gene's germline CDR1 is WSHSY and CDR2 SAAADI. The CDR3 DNA follows: TGCGCCAGCAGAATGGGAGATACGCAGTATTTT. This codes for CASRMGDTQYF.

The chain links TRBV28 to TRBJ2-7, with D tentatively TRBD2 (6 bases). From germline, CDR1 is MDHEN and CDR2 SYDVKM. This CDR3 spans 14 amino acids. V lost 2 bases and J 3 bases, leaving 11 bases between the germline ends. The CDR3 is CASSLSGGNYEQYV. CDR3 nucleotides: TGTGCCAGCAGTTTAAGCGGAGGGAACTACGAGCAGTACGTC.

This clone appeared a few times. The chain joins TRBV2 to TRBJ2-2, with 8 bases aligning to TRBD1. Trimming took 6 bases from V and 7 from J; bases not matched to a gene: 1. The V gene's germline CDR1 is SNHLY and CDR2 FYNNEI. CDR3 size: 12 residues. CDR3 region: CASSRGRGELFF. The CDR3, as DNA: TGTGCCAGCAGCAGGGGGCGCGGGGAGCTGTTTTTT.

J is TRBJ1-2 and V is TRBV4-3; D unresolved. V lost 1 base to trimming and J lost 2 bases, with 11 bases between them. The germline gives CDR1 LGHNA, CDR2 YSLEER. This CDR3 is 15 amino acids long. CDR3: CASSQVTELNYGYTF. The CDR3 DNA follows: TGCGCCAGCAGCCAAGTAACAGAACTAAACTATGGCTACACCTTC.

CDR3: CASSLSPRITGELFF. In DNA form, the CDR3 reads TGTGCCAGCAGTTTATCCCCCCGGATCACCGGGGAGCTGTTTTTT. This chain uses TRBV27 with TRBJ2-2; no reliable D call. The ends were cut back, 0 bases at V and 4 bases at J, with 9 bases in the middle. The CDR3 contains 15 residues. The germline V gene has CDR1 MNHEY and CDR2 SMNVEV (reference sequence).

This clone was observed a few times. A far larger clone is off by one base, so a read error is likely. At the DNA level, this CDR3 is encoded by other sequences in the same sample as well. The chain combines TRBV14 with TRBJ2-3; 7 bases are shared with TRBD2. The CDR3 totals 16 residues. Germline values: CDR1 SGHDN, CDR2 FVKESK. J lost 0 bases, V lost 1 base, and 4 bases had no gene match. The CDR3: CASSQGAAGSTDTQYF. CDR3 in DNA: TGTGCCAGCAGCCAAGGAGCAGCGGGGAGCACAGATACGCAGTATTTT.

This clone was counted only a few times. The chain recombines TRBV30 with TRBJ2-1; no definite D call. Germline values: CDR1 GTSNPN, CDR2 SVGIG (reference sequence). The CDR3 contains 13 residues. Deletions cut 2 bases from V and 6 bases from J, with 11 bases between. CDR3 nucleotides: TGTGCCTGGAGTTCTCTCACGCTCAATGAGCAGTTCTTC. Its translation: CAWSSLTLNEQFF.

This chain uses TRBV11-2 with TRBJ2-5; perhaps TRBD1 as D (5 bases). The CDR3 consists of 14 residues. Germline V gene data show CDR1 as SGHAT and CDR2 as FQNNGV. The V gene lost 2 bases and the J gene lost 7 bases, with 14 bases spanning the gap. The DNA of the CDR3 is TGTGCCAGCAGCTTACAAGGGGCCCGGAGGACCCAGTACTTC. Translating gives CASSLQGARRTQYF.

This chain joins TRBV2 and TRBJ1-3; possible D gene TRBD1, 6 bases. The CDR3 totals 16 residues. Trimming took 3 bases from V and 3 from J, leaving 15 bases between them. CDR1 and CDR2 (germline): SNHLY, FYNNEI. CDR3 nucleotide sequence: TGTGCCAGCAGTGAGGATAGGGGGGCGCGTGGAAACACCATATATTTT. This sequence encodes CASSEDRGARGNTIYF.

This chain links TRBV7-6 with TRBJ2-1, with a tentative D call TRBD2 (5 bases). Germline V gene lookup returns CDR1 SGHVS and CDR2 FNYEAQ. This CDR3 comprises 16 residues. V was cut by 0 bases and J by 5 bases, with 14 bases left in between. The CDR3 DNA follows: TGTGCCAGCAGCTTAGCGTTACGGGGATTCGACAATGAGCAGTTCTTC. Its protein is CASSLALRGFDNEQFF.

This chain connects TRBV10-3 to TRBJ2-7, with a tentative D call TRBD2 (5 bases). CDR3 size: 14 residues. Germline-derived CDR1 and CDR2 are ENHRY and SYGVKD. Trimming pared 7 bases from V and 2 bases from J, leaving 15 bases between. The CDR3 protein is CAINGLSKAYEQYV. DNA of the CDR3: TGTGCCATCAACGGACTCTCTAAAGCCTACGAGCAGTACGTC.

This clone was seen more than once but under ten times. V usage is TRBV9 and J usage is TRBJ1-6, with 9 bases that match TRBD1. Unmatched junction bases numbered 18, after V lost 3 bases and J lost 8 bases. The germline V gene has CDR1 SGDLS and CDR2 YYNGEE. The CDR3 spans 19 residues. The CDR3 DNA reads TGTGCCAGCAGCGCGGAGACAGGGACAGGGTCTCATTCGTATTCACCCCTCCACTTT. Its protein product is CASSAETGTGSHSYSPLHF.

CDR3 region: CASSTRLAGKGDTQYF. Here the CDR3 DNA reads TGTGCCAGCAGTACCCGACTAGCGGGAAAGGGGGATACGCAGTATTTT. This chain uses TRBV2 with TRBJ2-3; 11 positions agree with TRBD2. This CDR3 is 16 amino acids long. Unmatched junction bases numbered 10, after V lost 5 bases and J lost 6 bases. The V gene's germline CDR1 is SNHLY and CDR2 FYNNEI.

There are a few counts of this clone. The chain combines TRBV5-1 with TRBJ2-2, with D perhaps matching TRBD2 (5 bases). Germline values: CDR1 SGHRS, CDR2 YFSETQ. The CDR3 runs to 16 residues. The V end lost 0 bases, the J end lost 6 bases, and 15 bases lay between the germline ends. CDR3 sequence reads: CASSLGAAGIPGELFF. For the CDR3, the DNA is TGCGCCAGCAGCTTGGGGGCCGCCGGGATCCCCGGGGAGCTGTTTTTT.

This clone was recorded at least ten times. The V call is TRBV18, the J call TRBJ1-1; D is perhaps TRBD1 (5 bases). Trimming pared 5 bases from V and 3 bases from J, leaving 10 bases between. The CDR3 runs to 13 residues. Germline V gives CDR1 KGHSH, CDR2 LQKENI. The DNA of the CDR3 is TGTGCCAGCTCAGGCAGGGCGGACACTGAAGCTTTCTTT. It specifies CASSGRADTEAFF.